These 9 T cell receptor beta chains came from one sample sequenced in a study of vaccination effects on CD4 cells after COVID-19. Their antigens are not known. ViraFEST assay sequencing came after antigen-specific CD4+ T cells were expanded with viral peptide pools. Investigators separated out CD4+ T cells once around eleven days of culture had passed. The cohort was immunized with two doses of either the BNT162b2 or mRNA-1273 vaccine. Assay used: immunoSEQ multiplex PCR; TCRdb lists only in-frame clones, some missing. The data show over 80,000 clones, around 77% seen once. Sample: CD4+ T cells from PBMCs cultured with HCoV-OC43 spike peptides, taken after COVID-19 vaccination. As to subset: HCoV-OC43 spike overlapping peptide pool stimulation. These receptors all stem from a human donor who received a COVID-19 vaccine.

This clone was detected only once. The chain uses TRBV6-2 or TRBV6-3 and TRBJ2-7; D is ambiguous. V lost 2 bases, J lost 2 bases, and 4 bases lay in between. Germline V gene lookup returns CDR1 MNHEY and CDR2 SVGEGT. CDR3 length: 12 residues. The DNA for the CDR3 is TGTGCCAGCAGTTACGGGACCTACGAGCAGTACGTC. It yields the protein CASSYGTYEQYV.

This chain connects TRBV7-2 to TRBJ2-6, with D possibly called TRBD1 or TRBD2 (5 bases each). Germline V gene sequence: CDR1 SGHTA, CDR2 FQGNSA. The CDR3 length is 15 residues. Trimming shortened V by 1 base and J by 2 bases, and 6 bases separated the two germline ends. CDR3 sequence: CASSLVGAGANVLTF. In DNA form, the CDR3 reads TGTGCCAGCAGCTTAGTGGGGGCTGGGGCCAACGTCCTGACTTTC.

This chain links TRBV6-1 with TRBJ1-2; possibly TRBD1 for D (5 bases). Trimming cost V 3 bases and J 5 bases, with 10 bases left between them. Germline CDR1 MNHNS, CDR2 SASEGT. CDR3 length equals 13 residues. DNA of the CDR3: TGTGCCAGCAGTGACCAGGGCGGTTATGGCTACACCTTC. It encodes CASSDQGGYGYTF.

The chain uses TRBV4-3 and TRBJ2-5, with TRBD2 identical over 14 bases. This CDR3 has 16 residues. Germline values: CDR1 LGHNA, CDR2 YSLEER. V shed 5 bases, J shed 5 bases, and the junction held 7 bases outside the gene matches. Here the CDR3 DNA reads TGCGCCAGCAGCTCCCAGACTAGCGGGGGGGTCGAGACCCAGTACTTC. Residues: CASSSQTSGGVETQYF.

The chain recombines TRBV12-3 or TRBV12-4 with TRBJ2-1; maybe TRBD2 (5 bases). The V gene lost 7 bases and the J gene lost 10 bases, with 11 bases spanning the gap. This CDR3 is built from 11 residues. The CDR3 sequence: CASKYRGEQFF. The CDR3 nucleotides are TGTGCCAGCAAGTACCGCGGGGAGCAGTTCTTC.

The rearrangement joins TRBV18 to TRBJ2-7, with 7 positions matching TRBD1. The CDR3 runs to 14 residues. The V and J ends lost 2 bases and 9 bases, in that order; junction bases with no gene match: 10. The germline gives CDR1 KGHSH, CDR2 LQKENI. The CDR3 DNA follows: TGTGCCAGCTCACCAGGGACAGACGGACGTCGGCAGTACGTC. Its protein product is CASSPGTDGRRQYV.

The gene calls are TRBV2 and TRBJ1-5, with TRBD1 identical over 10 bases. Germline V CDR1 and CDR2: SNHLY, FYNNEI. This CDR3 has 18 amino acids. The trim removed 7 bases at V and 1 base at J, leaving 13 bases unmatched. The CDR3 DNA reads TGTGCCAGCAACAAAGACAGGACAGGGGGTATGAGCAATCAGCCCCAGCATTTT. Translation: CASNKDRTGGMSNQPQHF.

This sequence joins TRBV5-1 and TRBJ2-5; 8 bases are shared with TRBD2. V gave up 0 bases and J gave up 4 bases; unmatched junction bases: 5. The CDR3 is made up of 15 amino acids. Germline assignment: CDR1 SGHRS and CDR2 YFSETQ. The CDR3 DNA reads as TGCGCCAGCAGCTTGGTAGGACTAGCTTCAGAGACCCAGTACTTC. It encodes CASSLVGLASETQYF.

CDR3 bases: TGTGCCAGTAATTCAAGGGGCAGGGGAGGTTCACCCCTCCACTTT. Its translation: CASNSRGRGGSPLHF. The genes are TRBV19 and TRBJ1-6, with D possibly TRBD1 on 6 matching bases. The CDR3 spans 15 residues. The germline V gene has CDR1 LNHDA and CDR2 SQIVND (reference sequence). Trimming stripped 7 bases from V and 9 bases from J, with 19 bases between.